One sample yielded the 24 T cell receptor beta chains listed below, sequenced in a study of blood T cells in healthy people across ages (dated by TCRdb to about 2015). The protocol used for the library was 5' RACE. A second PCR of roughly 6 to 11 cycles was run with a J-beta primer mix and a sample-barcoded 5' primer. TCRdb trimmed the raw reads at Q25, called clones with MiXCR and kept productive beta chains. CDR3 protein duplicates are merged, each entry listing the most common genes and DNA. In all, the sample holds 1.5 million to 2 million distinct CDR3 sequences, and about two fifths of those were seen once. The leading ten clones occupy 20% to 25% of the sample. The sequencing input was blood. The receptors originated from a human donor in good health.

The chain is built from TRBV5-5 and TRBJ1-4; 7 bases are a match to TRBD1. V trimming: 1 base; J trimming: 5 bases; junction bases outside the gene matches: 11. Germline CDR1 SGHKS, CDR2 YYEKEE (reference sequence). The CDR3 is 17 amino acids. CDR3 nucleotides: TGTGCCAGCAGCTTGAGGAGGCAAGGACAGGCGAATGAAAAACTGTTTTTT. Protein: CASSLRRQGQANEKLFF. Combining the CDR3 with reference TRBV5-5 and TRBJ1-4 gives the whole variable domain DAGVTQSPTHLIKTRGQQVTLRCSPISGHKSVSWYQQVLGQGPQFIFQYYEKEERGRGNFPDRFSARQFPNYSSELNVNALLLGDSALYLCASSLRRQGQANEKLFFGSGTQLSVL.

In this sample, this clonotype turned up a few times. V and J are TRBV20-1 and TRBJ2-1; TRBD2 matches at 8 bases. Germline CDR1 DFQATT, CDR2 SNEGSKA (reference sequence). J gave up 7 bases and V 5 bases, and 13 bases lay outside the gene matches. This CDR3 contains 15 residues. CDR3 region: CSASTGTSKLNEQFF. The CDR3 region has the DNA TGCAGTGCTTCGACCGGGACTAGTAAATTGAATGAGCAGTTCTTC.

In the case of this clonotype: At one of its ends the junction is not consistent with the germline gene, which may arise from a read error. The chain links TRBV7-6 to TRBJ2-5; the D gene could be TRBD1 or TRBD2 (5 bases each). This CDR3 is built from 14 residues. In germline, CDR1 is SGHVS, CDR2 FNYEAQ. As DNA, the CDR3 is TGTGCCAGCAGCCCAACGGGGCCCCAAGGGACCCAGTACTTC. It encodes CASSPTGPQGTQYF.

The chain links TRBV20-1 to TRBJ2-7; 7 bases fit TRBD1. CDR3 length equals 13 residues. Germline CDR1 reads DFQATT; CDR2 reads SNEGSKA (reference sequence). V dropped 2 bases and J dropped 5; count of bases not matched to a gene: 6. The CDR3 DNA sequence: TGCAGTGCTAGAAGACAGGGTATGGACGAGCAGTACTTC. Protein sequence: CSARRQGMDEQYF.

The table lists this clonotype with a count of one. This chain connects TRBV4-1 to TRBJ1-1; D is undetermined. The germline CDR1 and CDR2 sequences are MGHRA and YSYEKL. CDR3 length: 16 residues. V dropped 3 bases and J dropped 0 bases, with 14 bases sitting between them. CDR3: CASSQKYGNMNTEAFF. CDR3 nucleotides: TGCGCCAGCAGCCAGAAGTATGGGAATATGAACACTGAAGCTTTCTTT.

This clonotype occurred many times. The genes are TRBV7-2 and TRBJ1-2; D might be TRBD1 (6 bases). This CDR3 is built from 13 residues. V lost 1 base and J lost 8, with 11 bases in between. In germline, CDR1 is SGHTA, CDR2 FQGNSA. DNA of the CDR3: TGTGCCAGCAGCTTAGGGGTCGGGGGCGGCTACACCTTC. This gives the protein CASSLGVGGGYTF.

V usage is TRBV7-2 and J usage is TRBJ2-3; the D gene is possibly TRBD2 (5 bases). Germline CDR1 is SGHTA and CDR2 is FQGNSA. The CDR3 covers 16 residues. The V and J ends lost 0 bases and 10 bases respectively, with 20 bases between them. The CDR3 reads CASSLAGSGLRRAQYF. The CDR3 nucleotides are TGTGCCAGCAGCTTAGCCGGTTCAGGACTCAGGCGAGCGCAGTATTTT.

The chain uses TRBV6-6 and TRBJ1-2; the match to TRBD1 covers 7 bases. This CDR3 is 15 amino acids long. Looked up from germline, CDR1 is MNHNY and CDR2 is SVGAGI (reference sequence). Trimming at V came to 2 bases and at J to 5 bases, leaving 8 bases not matched to a gene. The CDR3 DNA follows: TGTGCCAGCAGTTACGTCGGGGCAGGGGGGTATGGCTACACCTTC. The encoded protein is CASSYVGAGGYGYTF.

A few counts support this clonotype. The chain combines TRBV7-6 with TRBJ2-4; TRBD1 aligns across 12 bases. TRBJ2-7 explains the end of the DNA better; the J call may be wrong. The CDR3 spans 16 residues. The germline V gene encodes CDR1 SGHVS and CDR2 FNYEAQ. The CDR3 sequence is CASSQNPGQGAYEQYF. DNA for the CDR3: TGTGCCAGCAGCCAGAATCCGGGACAGGGGGCTTACGAGCAGTACTTC.

Details on this clonotype: The junction and the germline gene differ at one end; a read error may be behind it. DNA of the CDR3: TGCGCCAGCAGCTTGGAACCCCGGCAGGAGTATAATTCACCCCCCCACTTT. It is translated as CASSLEPRQEYNSPPHF. The J gene is TRBJ1-5, the V gene TRBV5-1; D is undetermined. The CDR3 runs to 17 residues. The V gene's germline CDR1 is SGHRS and CDR2 YFSETQ.

In this sample, this clonotype turned up a few times. V is TRBV12-3 or TRBV12-4 and J is TRBJ1-1; D is perhaps TRBD1 (6 bases). The CDR3 is made up of 15 amino acids. V was cut by 5 bases and J by 2 bases, with 15 bases left in between. In DNA, the CDR3 is TGTGCCAGCAGTCACTCAGGGGAGGGTAACACTGAAGCTTTCTTT. The encoded protein is CASSHSGEGNTEAFF.

The chain uses TRBV6-1 and TRBJ2-2; no reliable D call. With 6 bases removed from V and 1 base from J, the gap between germline ends came to 18 bases. Germline V gene lookup returns CDR1 MNHNS and CDR2 SASEGT. The CDR3 is 17 amino acids. The CDR3 DNA follows: TGTGCCAGCAGCCGCGACACGTCCAGATTGAACACCGGGGAGCTGTTTTTT. Protein sequence: CASSRDTSRLNTGELFF.

A few counts support this clonotype. The rearrangement uses TRBV6-6 and TRBJ1-5; a possible D gene is TRBD1 (6 bases). V was clipped by 3 bases and J by 3 bases, with 12 bases between them. Per germline, CDR1 MNHNY and CDR2 SVGAGI (reference sequence). CDR3 length: 15 residues. The CDR3 region is CASSYTRQVNQPQHF. DNA of the CDR3: TGTGCCAGCAGTTATACCCGACAGGTCAATCAGCCCCAGCATTTT.

This clonotype was found a few times. This chain links TRBV29-1 with TRBJ1-3; D is unclear. Germline assignment: CDR1 SQVTM and CDR2 ANQGSEA. This CDR3 has 11 residues. V was cut by 1 base and J by 4 bases, with 2 bases left in between. The DNA of the CDR3 is TGCAGCGTTGAAGGGGGAAACACCATATATTTT. The encoded protein is CSVEGGNTIYF.

The chain has TRBV29-1 and TRBJ1-2; TRBD1 matches at 7 bases. The CDR3 loop spans 11 amino acids. CDR1 SQVTM and CDR2 ANQGSEA come from the germline V gene. The V and J ends lost 5 bases and 7 bases, in that order; junction bases with no gene match: 4. The CDR3 loop is CSVPDRVGYTF. CDR3 nucleotides: TGCAGCGTTCCCGACAGGGTTGGCTACACCTTC.

This CDR3 is CASSTGTDKPAFF. CDR3 nucleotide sequence: TGTGCCAGCAGCACTGGGACAGACAAACCGGCTTTCTTT. The chain uses TRBV5-4 and TRBJ1-1; 7 nucleotides align to TRBD1. In germline, CDR1 is SGHNT, CDR2 YYREEE (reference sequence). The ends lost 4 bases at V and 11 bases at J; junction bases unmatched: 11. The CDR3 loop spans 13 amino acids.

J is TRBJ2-5 and V is TRBV6-2 or TRBV6-3, with D perhaps matching TRBD1 (5 bases). CDR1 and CDR2 (germline): MNHEY, SVGEGT. V gave up 8 bases and J gave up 2 bases, with 15 bases separating them. The CDR3 covers 14 residues. CDR3 region: CASSQGITQETQYF. CDR3 in DNA: TGTGCCAGCTCCCAGGGAATTACTCAAGAGACCCAGTACTTC.

The chain joins TRBV7-9 to TRBJ1-2; D not certain. The CDR3 loop spans 12 amino acids. The germline V gene has CDR1 SEHNR and CDR2 FQNEAQ (reference sequence). Trimming shortened V by 4 bases and J by 8 bases, and 11 bases separated the two germline ends. CDR3 sequence (DNA): TGTGCCAGCAGCTGGGATGAGGTGGGCTACACCTTC. It is translated as CASSWDEVGYTF.

This clonotype was counted only a few times. V and J are TRBV7-9 and TRBJ1-1; D remains ambiguous. This CDR3 is 14 amino acids long. V dropped 0 bases and J dropped 3 bases, with 8 bases sitting between them. Germline V gene data show CDR1 as SEHNR and CDR2 as FQNEAQ (reference sequence). In DNA, the CDR3 is TGTGCCAGCAGCTTAGCTCAAACCTACACTGAAGCTTTCTTT. It is translated as CASSLAQTYTEAFF.

The chain combines TRBV15 with TRBJ1-6, with a tentative D call TRBD1 (6 bases). The CDR3 totals 15 residues. With 0 bases removed from V and 7 bases from J, the gap between germline ends came to 10 bases. Germline CDR1 and CDR2: LNHNV and YYDKDF (reference sequence). CDR3 coding DNA: TGTGCCACCAGCAGAGATCGGCAGGGGAATTCACCCCTCCACTTT. The encoded protein is CATSRDRQGNSPLHF.

The rearrangement joins TRBV7-9 to TRBJ1-5; TRBD1 matches at 10 bases. The ends lost 4 bases at V and 6 bases at J; junction bases unmatched: 9. CDR1 and CDR2 from the germline V gene are SEHNR and FQNEAQ (reference sequence). CDR3 length equals 16 residues. The CDR3 DNA is TGTGCCAGCAGCTCGACAGGGGGCCTGGCAAGTCAGCCCCAGCATTTT. Translated: CASSSTGGLASQPQHF. The full variable domain, rest sourced from reference TRBV7-9 and TRBJ1-5, is DTGVSQNPRHKITKRGQNVTFRCDPISEHNRLYWYRQTLGQGPEFLTYFQNEAQLEKSRLLSDRFSAERPKGSFSTLEIQRTEQGDSAMYLCASSSTGGLASQPQHFGDGTRLSIL.

The chain employs TRBV2 and TRBJ1-1; D call uncertain. The CDR3 consists of 12 residues. The V gene's germline CDR1 is SNHLY and CDR2 FYNNEI. Trimming took 0 bases from V and 8 from J, leaving 7 bases between them. The CDR3 reads CASSEATTEAFF. CDR3 in DNA: TGTGCCAGCAGTGAAGCTACGACAGAAGCTTTCTTT.

The chain uses TRBV20-1 and TRBJ1-5, with D perhaps matching TRBD1 (5 bases). The CDR3 spans 14 residues. Germline CDR1 reads DFQATT; CDR2 reads SNEGSKA (reference sequence). V lost 4 bases to trimming and J lost 6 bases, with 16 bases between them. CDR3 DNA: TGCAGTGCTACCTCCCGGGGACCCAGTCAGCCCCAGCATTTT. Amino acids: CSATSRGPSQPQHF.

The V gene is TRBV20-1, the J gene TRBJ1-1; no firm D call. From germline, CDR1 is DFQATT and CDR2 SNEGSKA (reference sequence). The CDR3 contains 14 residues. Trimming pared 3 bases from V and 5 bases from J, leaving 16 bases between. The CDR3 region has the DNA TGCAGTGCTAGGGATGGAACGGGGAGTACTGAAGCTTTCTTT. Protein: CSARDGTGSTEAFF.